The 8 T cell receptor beta chains reported below all come from one sample, sequenced in a study of cytomegalovirus exposure and HLA in healthy donors. PCR amplification relied on 60 Vbeta primers (plus 13 Jbeta primers). Assay used: immunoSEQ multiplex PCR; TCRdb lists only in-frame clones, some missing. The sample contains around 200,000 clones, around 81% of which appear only once. Source material: PBMCs. The receptors shown here come from a man aged 25-45 years in good health and CMV-seronegative.

The chain uses TRBV19 and TRBJ1-1, with TRBD1 as a possible D gene (6 bases). CDR1 is LNHDA and CDR2 is SQIVND in the germline V gene (reference sequence). The CDR3 totals 12 residues. Trimming pared 4 bases from V and 11 bases from J, leaving 14 bases between. The CDR3 coding sequence is TGTGCCAGTAGTACCCTGGGAGGGGGTGCTTTCTTT. Residues: CASSTLGGGAFF.

The J gene is TRBJ2-5, the V gene TRBV21-1; the table assigns TRBD1, which was not confirmed against the DNA. TRBV21-1 is termed a pseudogene. The CDR3 runs to 16 residues. In nucleotides, the CDR3 is TGTGCCAGCAGCTTGATAAAATTGACAGCCCAAGAGACCCAGTACTTC. Protein: CASSLIKLTAQETQYF.

The chain uses TRBV4-1 and TRBJ2-3; 8 nucleotides align to TRBD2. The germline CDR1 and CDR2 sequences are MGHRA and YSYEKL. The length of the CDR3 is 14 residues. V dropped 4 bases and J dropped 4; count of bases not matched to a gene: 4. The CDR3 region is CASSRSGGADTQYF. The CDR3 DNA sequence: TGCGCCAGCAGCCGGTCGGGGGGGGCAGATACGCAGTATTTT.

This rearrangement joins TRBV5-4 to TRBJ1-4; weak D call: TRBD1 (6 bases). The germline V and J ends were trimmed by 3 bases and 5 bases, with 11 bases remaining between them. This CDR3 region has 14 residues. Germline assignment: CDR1 SGHNT and CDR2 YYREEE (reference sequence). In nucleotides, the CDR3 is TGTGCCAGCAGCTCCCGGGACATCAATGAAAAACTGTTTTTT. Amino acid sequence: CASSSRDINEKLFF. Filled out from reference TRBV5-4 and TRBJ1-4, the complete variable domain reads ETGVTQSPTHLIKTRGQQVTLRCSSQSGHNTVSWYQQALGQGPQFIFQYYREEENGRGNFPPRFSGLQFPNYSSELNVNALELDDSALYLCASSSRDINEKLFFGSGTQLSVL.

The chain recombines TRBV7-3 with TRBJ2-3; possibly TRBD2 for D (7 bases). CDR3 length equals 15 residues. Deletions cut 7 bases from V and 2 bases from J, with 16 bases between. Germline V gene data show CDR1 as SGHTA and CDR2 as FQGTGA. The CDR3: CASTRLGGPTDTQYF. CDR3 sequence (DNA): TGTGCCAGCACCCGTCTCGGGGGGCCCACAGATACGCAGTATTTT.

The chain couples TRBV7-3 to TRBJ2-7, with D perhaps matching TRBD1 (6 bases). V was clipped by 2 bases and J by 3 bases, with 8 bases between them. The germline V gene has CDR1 SGHTA and CDR2 FQGTGA. The CDR3 loop spans 13 amino acids. In DNA form, the CDR3 reads TGTGCCAGCAGCTTAGGGGGCGGCTACGAGCAGTACTTC. Protein sequence: CASSLGGGYEQYF.

The chain couples TRBV7-9 to TRBJ1-3, with D tentatively TRBD1 (6 bases). The germline gives CDR1 SEHNR, CDR2 FQNEAQ (reference sequence). The CDR3 is 14 amino acids. V shed 5 bases and J shed 4 bases, with 12 bases lying between them. DNA for the CDR3: TGTGCCAGCAGCGTAACCAGGGGCGGAAACACCATATATTTT. Its translation is CASSVTRGGNTIYF.

The V gene is TRBV2, the J gene TRBJ2-7; 7 nucleotides agree with TRBD2. The CDR3 loop spans 14 amino acids. After removal of 3 bases from V and 2 bases from J, the junction contained 4 bases not matched to a gene. CDR1 is SNHLY and CDR2 is FYNNEI in the germline V gene. The CDR3 DNA follows: TGTGCCAGCAGTGAGGGGGGGAGACCCTACGAGCAGTACTTC. This gives the protein CASSEGGRPYEQYF. Complete variable domain (other parts from reference TRBV2 and TRBJ2-7): EPEVTQTPSHQVTQMGQEVILRCVPISNHLYFYWYRQILGQKVEFLVSFYNNEISEKSEIFDDQFSVERPDGSNFTLKIRSTKLEDSAMYFCASSEGGRPYEQYFGPGTRLTVT.